This passage covers 23 T cell receptor beta chains from one sample sequenced in a study of cytomegalovirus exposure and HLA in healthy donors. PCR involved 60 Vbeta and 13 Jbeta primers. Clones were sequenced by immunoSEQ multiplex PCR, and TCRdb holds only the in-frame ones, with some missing. The sample holds roughly 150,000 clones; approximately 80% are singletons and the top ten take around 2.5%. Sequences were obtained from PBMCs. The origin of the receptors is a male donor in good health and CMV-seronegative.

The rearrangement joins TRBV7-2 to TRBJ2-3; 11 positions match TRBD2. V gave up 5 bases and J gave up 5 bases; unmatched junction bases: 9. CDR1 and CDR2 from the germline V gene are SGHTA and FQGNSA. The CDR3 loop spans 16 amino acids. The CDR3 region is CASSLVASGRLDTQYF. As DNA, the CDR3 is TGTGCCAGCAGCCTTGTGGCTAGCGGGAGGCTAGATACGCAGTATTTT.

The chain recombines TRBV7-2 with TRBJ2-1; D is undetermined. The CDR3 totals 13 residues. From germline, CDR1 is SGHTA and CDR2 FQGNSA. Trimming cost V 5 bases and J 6 bases, with 11 bases left between them. The CDR3 is CASSRRGVNEQFF. DNA for the CDR3: TGTGCCAGCAGCCGAAGAGGAGTCAATGAGCAGTTCTTC.

This clone was counted once. The chain combines TRBV6-5 with TRBJ1-1; 11 bases fit TRBD1. Germline assignment: CDR1 MNHEY and CDR2 SVGAGI. The CDR3 totals 15 residues. The V gene end was trimmed by 6 bases and the J gene end by 0 bases; junction bases not matched to a gene: 3. CDR3 amino acids: CASSRDRGLNTEAFF. The CDR3, as DNA: TGTGCCAGCAGCAGGGACAGGGGGTTGAACACTGAAGCTTTCTTT.

This clone was found a few times. The chain employs TRBV4-1 and TRBJ2-7; 10 nucleotides agree with TRBD1. CDR1 and CDR2 (germline): MGHRA, YSYEKL. The CDR3 consists of 15 residues. The V segment lost 3 bases and the J segment 5 bases; nucleotides outside the gene matches: 7. CDR3 sequence: CASSQDRDRGNEQYF. The CDR3 DNA reads as TGCGCCAGCAGCCAGGACCGGGACAGGGGAAACGAGCAGTACTTC.

The chain carries TRBV5-4 and TRBJ2-5, with TRBD2 identical over 8 bases. The ends lost 4 bases at V and 5 bases at J; junction bases unmatched: 7. This CDR3 is 14 amino acids long. Germline CDR1 SGHNT, CDR2 YYREEE (reference sequence). Written as DNA, the CDR3 is TGTGCCAGCAGCCTTAGCGGGATTGGTGAGACCCAGTACTTC. Translated, it gives CASSLSGIGETQYF.

V usage is TRBV5-6 and J usage is TRBJ1-2, with 10 nucleotides matching TRBD1. V was clipped by 4 bases and J by 6 bases; unmatched bases: 12. CDR3 length equals 16 residues. Germline loops: CDR1 SGHDT, CDR2 YYEEEE. DNA for the CDR3: TGTGCCAGCAGCCCGGATCTTGGGACAGGGGTCGATGGCTACACCTTC. Translation: CASSPDLGTGVDGYTF.

The chain has TRBV5-1 and TRBJ2-7; tentative D call: TRBD2 (7 bases). Per the germline V gene, CDR1 is SGHRS and CDR2 is YFSETQ. Trimming took 0 bases from V and 7 from J, leaving 14 bases between them. This CDR3 comprises 14 residues. The CDR3: CASSLDVRGQEQYF. For the CDR3, the DNA is TGCGCCAGCAGCTTGGATGTGCGGGGGCAGGAGCAGTACTTC.

V is TRBV6-5 and J is TRBJ1-2, with a tentative D call TRBD1 (5 bases). V gave up 4 bases and J gave up 4 bases, with 13 bases separating them. Per germline, CDR1 MNHEY and CDR2 SVGAGI. This CDR3 is built from 14 residues. The CDR3 loop is CASSSFDRGYGYTF. CDR3 DNA sequence: TGTGCCAGCAGTTCGTTCGACAGAGGCTATGGCTACACCTTC.

The genes are TRBV19 and TRBJ2-7, with 9 bases lining up with TRBD2. CDR3 length: 15 amino acids. V lost 1 base, J lost 6 bases, and 7 bases stayed unmatched. The germline CDR1 and CDR2 sequences are LNHDA and SQIVND (reference sequence). The CDR3 protein is CASSIAGTSIGEQYF. CDR3 DNA sequence: TGTGCCAGTAGTATAGCGGGGACTAGCATTGGCGAGCAGTACTTC. The variable domain in full, with the rest retrieved from reference TRBV19 and TRBJ2-7, is DGGITQSPKYLFRKEGQNVTLSCEQNLNHDAMYWYRQDPGQGLRLIYYSQIVNDFQKGDIAEGYSVSREKKESFPLTVTSAQKNPTAFYLCASSIAGTSIGEQYFGPGTRLTVT.

This sequence joins TRBV7-9 and TRBJ2-7, with D tentatively TRBD2 (6 bases). Trimming cost V 5 bases and J 3 bases, with 14 bases left between them. The CDR3 covers 14 residues. The germline V gene has CDR1 SEHNR and CDR2 FQNEAQ (reference sequence). The DNA of the CDR3 is TGTGCCAGCAGCCCGGACTATCGGAGCTACGAGCAGTACTTC. Its translation is CASSPDYRSYEQYF.

The chain uses TRBV29-1 and TRBJ1-1; D is unclear. Per germline, CDR1 SQVTM and CDR2 ANQGSEA. Trimming shortened V by 2 bases and J by 3 bases, and 7 bases separated the two germline ends. The CDR3 contains 12 residues. In DNA form, the CDR3 reads TGCAGCGTTGAAAAAGAGGACACTGAAGCTTTCTTT. This translates into CSVEKEDTEAFF.

The rearrangement links TRBV7-8 to TRBJ1-1, with TRBD1 matching 8 bases. This CDR3 contains 16 residues. The trim removed 0 bases at V and 0 bases at J, leaving 3 bases unmatched. Germline V gene lookup returns CDR1 SGHVS and CDR2 FQNEAQ. This CDR3 is CASSLAPGGLNTEAFF. In DNA, the CDR3 is TGTGCCAGCAGCTTAGCCCCAGGGGGCCTGAACACTGAAGCTTTCTTT.

The CDR3 DNA is TGTGCCAGCAGCTTGAGTTCCCTAGCGAGCGACGAGCAGTACTTC. Protein: CASSLSSLASDEQYF. This chain uses TRBV5-4 with TRBJ2-7; TRBD2 might be the D (6 bases). The CDR3 has 15 residues. The V end lost 1 base, the J end lost 5 bases, and 16 bases lay between the germline ends. Germline values: CDR1 SGHNT, CDR2 YYREEE (reference sequence).

This clone was seen only once. J is TRBJ2-5 and V is TRBV9; D might be TRBD2 (6 bases). Germline assignment: CDR1 SGDLS and CDR2 YYNGEE. V was clipped by 6 bases and J by 3 bases, with 12 bases between them. This CDR3 is built from 13 residues. CDR3 loop: CASTGTGEETQYF. CDR3 sequence (DNA): TGTGCCAGCACCGGGACGGGGGAAGAGACCCAGTACTTC. Complete variable domain (other parts from reference TRBV9 and TRBJ2-5): DSGVTQTPKHLITATGQRVTLRCSPRSGDLSVYWYQQSLDQGLQFLIQYYNGEERAKGNILERFSAQQFPDLHSELNLSSLELGDSALYFCASTGTGEETQYFGPGTRLLVL.

This clone was detected only once. V usage is TRBV7-9 and J usage is TRBJ1-3, with 7 bases aligning to TRBD1. The germline CDR1 and CDR2 sequences are SEHNR and FQNEAQ (reference sequence). The CDR3 spans 14 residues. With V trimmed by 11 bases and J by 0 bases, 7 bases remained unmatched. The CDR3 is CALGTGVSGNTIYF. For the CDR3, the DNA is TGTGCCCTAGGCACAGGGGTCTCTGGAAACACCATATATTTT. Looking up the rest from reference TRBV7-9 and TRBJ1-3 gives the full variable domain: DTGVSQNPRHKITKRGQNVTFRCDPISEHNRLYWYRQTLGQGPEFLTYFQNEAQLEKSRLLSDRFSAERPKGSFSTLEIQRTEQGDSAMYLCALGTGVSGNTIYFGEGSWLTVV.

This sequence joins TRBV7-8 and TRBJ1-2; 8 positions match TRBD1. The CDR3 length is 15 residues. V was clipped by 0 bases and J by 3 bases; unmatched bases: 3. Per the germline V gene, CDR1 is SGHVS and CDR2 is FQNEAQ. The CDR3: CASSLASTGDYGYTF. The CDR3 bases are TGTGCCAGCAGCTTAGCGTCGACAGGGGACTATGGCTACACCTTC.

The chain has TRBV28 and TRBJ2-3; possible D gene TRBD1, 8 bases. There are 16 residues in the CDR3. The germline CDR1 and CDR2 sequences are MDHEN and SYDVKM. V lost 5 bases and J lost 3, with 18 bases in between. Here the CDR3 reads CASSNLNRGGTDTQYF. The DNA for the CDR3 is TGTGCCAGCAGTAACCTTAACAGGGGGGGGACAGATACGCAGTATTTT.

The rearrangement joins TRBV19 to TRBJ2-6; possible D gene TRBD2, 6 bases. Per the germline V gene, CDR1 is LNHDA and CDR2 is SQIVND (reference sequence). Trimming pared 10 bases from V and 0 bases from J, leaving 19 bases between. The CDR3 spans 17 residues. This CDR3 reads CATSDAGRSSGANVLTF. The CDR3 DNA sequence: TGTGCCACCTCTGATGCCGGGAGAAGCTCTGGGGCCAACGTCCTGACTTTC.

V and J are TRBV9 and TRBJ2-3, with 8 bases that match TRBD2. Per the germline V gene, CDR1 is SGDLS and CDR2 is YYNGEE. The trim removed 3 bases at V and 2 bases at J, leaving 5 bases unmatched. CDR3 length equals 15 residues. The CDR3 DNA follows: TGTGCCAGCAGCGGGCCGACTAGCGACACAGATACGCAGTATTTT. Translation: CASSGPTSDTDTQYF.

This chain uses TRBV30 with TRBJ2-3; no clear D gene. V lost 0 bases to trimming and J lost 2 bases, with 15 bases between them. Germline V gene data show CDR1 as GTSNPN and CDR2 as SVGIG (reference sequence). This CDR3 is 16 amino acids long. The CDR3 nucleotides read TGTGCCTGGAGTGTAGGTGACACTTCATTCACAGATACGCAGTATTTT. Amino acid sequence: CAWSVGDTSFTDTQYF.

The chain employs TRBV2 and TRBJ2-5; 7 positions agree with TRBD2. Trimming at V came to 10 bases and at J to 2 bases, leaving 10 bases not matched to a gene. CDR1 and CDR2 (germline): SNHLY, FYNNEI. CDR3 length equals 14 residues. For the CDR3, the DNA is TGTGCCACCAAGGGGCTAGCGGTACAAGAGACCCAGTACTTC. Translating it yields CATKGLAVQETQYF.

V is TRBV30 and J is TRBJ2-4; D unresolved. CDR1 is GTSNPN and CDR2 is SVGIG in the germline V gene (reference sequence). V was pared by 4 bases and J by 3 bases, with 19 bases between. This CDR3 region has 16 residues. The CDR3 is CAWTILGPRDKNIQYF. CDR3 DNA: TGTGCCTGGACCATTCTAGGCCCGCGCGACAAAAACATTCAGTACTTC.

The chain uses TRBV6-4 and TRBJ1-6; D possibly corresponds to TRBD1 (6 bases). Trimming shortened V by 4 bases and J by 2 bases, and 18 bases separated the two germline ends. CDR1 and CDR2 from the germline V gene are MRHNA and SNTAGT. The CDR3 runs 18 residues. The DNA for the CDR3 is TGTGCCAGCAGTGCTCTCAGGGGTCGCGATGCCTATAATTCACCCCTCCACTTT. Translated: CASSALRGRDAYNSPLHF.